The source of this T cell receptor beta chain is a study of cytomegalovirus exposure and HLA in healthy donors. This CDR3 region has 21 residues. CDR1 is PRHDT, CDR2 FYEKMQ, per germline (reference sequence). V lost 1 base and J lost 6; bases outside the gene matches: 21. PCR involved 60 Vbeta and 13 Jbeta primers. Measured with immunoSEQ multiplex PCR; TCRdb has only the in-frame clones, and not every one. Of about 180,000 clones in the sample, over 75% were seen once. About this clone: Antigen unknown.

The study, taken as a whole, reports: Apart from CMV serostatus, no immune exposure information was available.

This TCR derives from a woman aged 50 to 65 in good health and CMV-seronegative. Sequencing was done on a sample of PBMCs. The rearrangement links TRBV13 to TRBJ2-1; 10 positions agree with TRBD2. CDR3 amino acids: CASSLAGGLSASGGLINEQFF. CDR3 sequence (DNA): TGTGCCAGCAGCTTAGCTGGGGGGCTCTCGGCTAGCGGGGGTCTTATCAATGAGCAGTTCTTC.